Listed below are T cell receptor beta chains from one sample, sequenced in a study of breast tumors, draining lymph nodes, adjacent tissues. A single record per CDR3 protein comes from TCRdb applying MiXCR to the multiplex PCR reads. Here the sample spans about 32,000 distinct CDR3 sequences, about 36% being singletons. Sequencing was done on a sample of breast tumor tissue. All receptors come from a female donor with breast cancer. Some clones in this sample may be carry-over from other donors' samples. CDR3s include the opening cysteine and the closing phenylalanine or tryptophan. Each record gives: clone size, J gene, V gene, D gene, CDR3 protein, CDR3 DNA. The D gene is left open where the match is weak. A row's size may be missing; if present it is once, few, many or a size class.

many,TRBJ2-7,TRBV6-5,NA,CASSYSRGAREQYF,TGTGCCAGCAGTTACTCGAGAGGAGCTAGGGAGCAGTACTTC
many,TRBJ2-2,TRBV20-1,TRBD1,CSARDRDRVNTGELFF,TGCAGTGCTAGAGATCGGGACAGGGTGAACACCGGGGAGCTGTTTTTT
NA,TRBJ1-5,TRBV6-6,NA,CASSYLNQPQHF,TGTGCCAGCAGTTACTTAAATCAGCCCCAGCATTTT
many,TRBJ2-7,TRBV19,NA,CASSDPGMEFEQYF,TGTGCCAGTAGTGACCCAGGGATGGAATTCGAGCAGTACTTC
many,TRBJ2-7,TRBV5-1,TRBD1,CASSPQGQYEQYF,TGCGCCAGCAGCCCGCAGGGACAGTACGAGCAGTACTTC
many,TRBJ2-2,TRBV6-6,NA,CASSYRQTGELFF,TGTGCCAGCAGTTACCGACAGACCGGGGAGCTGTTTTTT
many,TRBJ1-5,TRBV6-6,TRBD1,CASSPRTGSSLTQHF,TGTGCCAGCAGCCCCCGGACAGGTTCTTCTCTGACCCAGCATTTT
NA,TRBJ2-1,TRBV20-1,TRBD2,CSAPRTSGRWNEQFF,TGCAGTGCTCCACGGACTAGCGGGAGATGGAATGAGCAGTTCTTC
NA,TRBJ2-7,TRBV28,NA,CASSFRDTTGEQYF,TGTGCCAGCAGTTTCCGGGACACCACCGGGGAGCAGTACTTC
NA,TRBJ2-5,TRBV7-2,NA,CAGSRTWGQETQYF,TGTGCCGGCAGCCGCACTTGGGGGCAAGAGACCCAGTACTTC
many,TRBJ2-7,TRBV6-5,TRBD1,CASRGGRQGFEQYF,TGTGCCAGCAGGGGCGGTAGACAGGGTTTCGAGCAGTACTTC
NA,TRBJ2-7,TRBV11-2,NA,CASSLAGQGLSYEQYF,TGTGCCAGCAGCTTAGCGGGGCAGGGGTTATCCTACGAGCAGTACTTC
few,TRBJ2-1,TRBV19,TRBD2,CASSRGLAGVYNEQFF,TGTGCCAGTAGTAGGGGCCTAGCGGGGGTTTACAATGAGCAGTTCTTC
many,TRBJ2-2,TRBV6-1,TRBD1,CASSTGVWLFF,TGTGCCAGCAGTACAGGGGTATGGCTGTTTTTT
many,TRBJ2-5,TRBV5-8,TRBD1,CASSLTGGFETQYF,TGTGCCAGCAGCTTGACAGGGGGGTTCGAGACCCAGTACTTC